The present TCR beta chain was sequenced within a study of tumor and adjacent non-tumor tissue in lung cancer. Points from the study as a whole: Tumor tissue had significantly higher TCR diversity than normal lung.

The CDR3 is made up of 13 amino acids. V lost 7 bases and J lost 7, with 15 bases in between. Germline CDR1 reads SGHRS; CDR2 reads YFSETQ. This clonotype was recorded once. Its antigen is as yet unknown. No cell sorting was done before RNA was extracted from the tissue. TCRbeta libraries were built with three rounds of nested PCR, modified from ARM-PCR. TCRdb used MiXCR to reprocess the multiplex PCR reads, holding one entry per CDR3 protein. Of 90,000 or so distinct CDR3 sequences in the sample, roughly 62% are singletons; the top ten hold around 15%. The rearrangement joins TRBV5-1 to TRBJ2-1; tentative D call: TRBD2 (5 bases). The origin of this receptor is a man aged 65-85 years with non-small cell lung cancer. The material sequenced was lung tumor tissue. CDR3 nucleotide sequence: TGCGCCAGCGAAACCGGGGTTAGAAATGAGCAGTTCTTC. Translating it yields CASETGVRNEQFF.